This TCR beta chain was captured in a study of blood T cell repertoires in COVID-19. Study overall: The cDNA or gDNA used as material had been derived from T cells, B-cell-depleted T cells, or PBMCs.

Participants spanned ages about 18 to 95 years and resided in 20 to 25 US areas. Categorization into cohorts depended on clinical history that participants reported. Per the original methods: Cell counts per sample came from amplifying reference gene primers. Measured with immunoSEQ multiplex PCR; TCRdb has only the in-frame clones, and not every one. V, J and clone size were drawn from that table, and D and trimming were deduced from the DNA. The repertoire has a few hundred thousand clones, 90% of them found once; the top ten carry around 4.5%. Trimming cost V 10 bases and J 0 bases, with 25 bases left between them. Germline CDR1 is ENHRY and CDR2 is SYGVKD. The CDR3 loop spans 18 amino acids.

The sample consisted of PBMCs or T cells enriched from blood (not recorded which). The clonotype was recovered from a woman aged 18-29 years with acute COVID-19. The chain has TRBV10-3 and TRBJ1-5; D may be TRBD1 (5 bases). Here the CDR3 DNA reads TGTGCCAGCTCAATCGGCTTTTTTTGGGGGGATAGCAATCAGCCCCAGCATTTT. Protein product: CASSIGFFWGDSNQPQHF.